Below are 19 T cell receptor beta chains sequenced from a single sample in a study of cytomegalovirus exposure and HLA in healthy donors. Primers included in the PCR were 60 Vbeta and 13 Jbeta primers. TCRdb keeps only in-frame clones here, not all; method: immunoSEQ multiplex PCR. The table lists around 94,000 clones, approximately 77% of them singletons, with 9.6% in the top ten. Sequenced sample: PBMCs. All receptors derive from a male donor in good health and CMV-seropositive.

This clone was seen only a few times. The chain has TRBV6-5 and TRBJ2-7; 9 bases agree with TRBD2. The CDR3 totals 12 residues. CDR1 is MNHEY, CDR2 SVGAGI, per germline. V was clipped by 6 bases and J by 6 bases; unmatched bases: 3. CDR3 DNA: TGTGCCAGCAGCGCGACTAGCGGCGAGCAGTACTTC. Its translation: CASSATSGEQYF.

The CDR3 loop is CASSFAQGIYEQYF. DNA of the CDR3: TGTGCCAGCAGCTTCGCACAGGGGATCTACGAGCAGTACTTC. The rearrangement links TRBV7-2 to TRBJ2-7; 7 nucleotides agree with TRBD1. Germline values: CDR1 SGHTA, CDR2 FQGNSA. V was clipped by 3 bases and J by 3 bases; unmatched bases: 5. The CDR3 has 14 residues.

V gene TRBV7-2 combines with J gene TRBJ2-7, with TRBD2 matching 8 bases. CDR1 SGHTA and CDR2 FQGNSA come from the germline V gene. V shed 5 bases, J shed 5 bases, and the junction held 8 bases outside the gene matches. The CDR3 is 14 amino acids. The CDR3 protein is CASSPQGTSDEQYF. CDR3 bases: TGTGCCAGCAGCCCCCAAGGGACTAGTGACGAGCAGTACTTC. Full variable domain (missing parts from reference TRBV7-2 and TRBJ2-7): GAGVSQSPSNKVTEKGKDVELRCDPISGHTALYWYRQSLGQGLEFLIYFQGNSAPDKSGLPSDRFSAERTGGSVSTLTIQRTQQEDSAVYLCASSPQGTSDEQYFGPGTRLTVT.

In this sample, this clone turned up a few times. The chain employs TRBV6-5 and TRBJ2-2; a weak D match, TRBD2 (5 bases). The length of the CDR3 is 15 residues. V was cut by 5 bases and J by 8 bases, with 18 bases left in between. Germline V gives CDR1 MNHEY, CDR2 SVGAGI. The CDR3 sequence: CASSRETRALGELFF. The CDR3 bases are TGTGCCAGCAGTCGGGAAACGAGGGCGCTTGGGGAGCTGTTTTTT.

The gene calls are TRBV7-9 and TRBJ1-1; possibly TRBD1 for D (6 bases). The CDR3 loop spans 14 amino acids. Trimming took off 4 bases at V and 1 base at J, with 10 bases between the two ends. CDR1 is SEHNR and CDR2 is FQNEAQ in the germline V gene (reference sequence). The chain's CDR3 is CASSSVGGNTEAFF. The CDR3 DNA is TGTGCCAGCAGCTCAGTAGGGGGGAACACTGAAGCTTTCTTT.

The chain combines TRBV28 with TRBJ2-1; the match to TRBD2 covers 8 bases. The V and J ends lost 3 bases and 8 bases, in that order; junction bases with no gene match: 15. From germline, CDR1 is MDHEN and CDR2 SYDVKM. The CDR3 runs 17 residues. The CDR3 coding sequence is TGTGCCAGCAGTTTCCCCGAAGCCAGCGGGAGTTGGGATGAGCAGTTCTTC. Its translation is CASSFPEASGSWDEQFF.

The gene calls are TRBV7-2 and TRBJ2-1; perhaps TRBD2 as D (6 bases). The germline V and J ends were trimmed by 5 bases and 3 bases, with 14 bases remaining between them. This CDR3 has 15 residues. Germline V lookup: CDR1 SGHTA, CDR2 FQGNSA. CDR3 sequence: CASSAGFRGYNEQFF. In DNA, the CDR3 is TGTGCCAGCAGCGCGGGATTTAGAGGCTACAATGAGCAGTTCTTC.

V usage is TRBV7-3 and J usage is TRBJ2-6; 10 bases fit TRBD2. Germline-derived CDR1 and CDR2 are SGHTA and FQGTGA. This CDR3 spans 18 amino acids. Trimming cost V 2 bases and J 2 bases; bases outside gene matches: 6. The CDR3 region has the DNA TGTGCCAGCAGCTTAGGTCTAGCGGGAGTGGCTGGGGCCAACGTCCTGACTTTC. Translating it yields CASSLGLAGVAGANVLTF.

V usage is TRBV18 and J usage is TRBJ1-1; D is possibly TRBD1 (6 bases). V was clipped by 3 bases and J by 0 bases, with 17 bases between them. The CDR3 length is 17 residues. Per germline, CDR1 KGHSH and CDR2 LQKENI. DNA for the CDR3: TGTGCCAGCTCACCCAAACGGGGGGGCCAGATGAACACTGAAGCTTTCTTT. Amino acids: CASSPKRGGQMNTEAFF.

The genes are TRBV11-2 and TRBJ2-7; TRBD2 might be the D (5 bases). CDR1 and CDR2 from the germline V gene are SGHAT and FQNNGV. Trimming shortened V by 11 bases and J by 4 bases, and 18 bases separated the two germline ends. The length of the CDR3 is 13 residues. The CDR3 DNA is TGTGCCTCAGGCGTAGAGTCGGGATACGAGCAGTACTTC. It specifies CASGVESGYEQYF.

The J gene is TRBJ1-1, the V gene TRBV7-3, with 9 bases that match TRBD1. The CDR3 loop spans 15 amino acids. Trimming removed 1 base from V and 5 bases from J; junction bases left unmatched: 5. Germline values: CDR1 SGHTA, CDR2 FQGTGA. CDR3: CASSLRTGEMTEAFF. As DNA, the CDR3 is TGTGCCAGCAGCTTAAGGACAGGGGAGATGACTGAAGCTTTCTTT.

Details on this clone: Other DNA sequences within the sample encode an identical CDR3. This rearrangement joins TRBV11-2 to TRBJ1-2; maybe TRBD1 (6 bases). Germline-derived CDR1 and CDR2 are SGHAT and FQNNGV. V was cut by 4 bases and J by 10 bases, with 16 bases left in between. CDR3 length equals 13 residues. Written as DNA, the CDR3 is TGTGCCAGCAGCTGGAACGGGGGGCGCTCCTACACCTTC. Amino acid sequence: CASSWNGGRSYTF.

This rearrangement joins TRBV10-3 to TRBJ2-7; 12 bases fit TRBD2. Germline assignment: CDR1 ENHRY and CDR2 SYGVKD. V was pared by 0 bases and J by 3 bases, with 6 bases of the junction left unmatched. The CDR3 sequence is 17 residues long. The CDR3 region has the DNA TGTGCCATCAGTGAGTCGGCTAGCGGGAGGGCCCTCTACGAGCAGTACTTC. It yields the protein CAISESASGRALYEQYF.

The chain has TRBV19 and TRBJ2-1, with D tentatively TRBD2 (5 bases). Per the germline V gene, CDR1 is LNHDA and CDR2 is SQIVND (reference sequence). Trimming pared 6 bases from V and 0 bases from J, leaving 9 bases between. CDR3 length equals 14 residues. CDR3 in DNA: TGTGCCAGTAGAGGTGGGAGCTCCTACAATGAGCAGTTCTTC. Protein sequence: CASRGGSSYNEQFF.

The V and J genes are TRBV30 and TRBJ1-2; TRBD1 matches 9 bases. The CDR3 length is 14 residues. The V gene end was trimmed by 2 bases and the J gene end by 3 bases; junction bases not matched to a gene: 4. CDR1 is GTSNPN, CDR2 SVGIG, per germline (reference sequence). The CDR3 protein is CAWSPTGGDYGYTF. Written as DNA, the CDR3 is TGTGCCTGGAGTCCTACAGGGGGCGACTATGGCTACACCTTC.

The CDR3 protein is CASHGLAGMGGYEQYF. The CDR3 DNA is TGTGCCAGCCACGGACTAGCGGGAATGGGCGGCTACGAGCAGTACTTC. This chain joins TRBV2 and TRBJ2-7, with 12 bases matching TRBD2. With V trimmed by 8 bases and J by 3 bases, 11 bases remained unmatched. This CDR3 has 16 residues. Germline-derived CDR1 and CDR2 are SNHLY and FYNNEI.

The chain joins TRBV28 to TRBJ2-1; the D gene is possibly TRBD2 (5 bases). Germline V gene lookup returns CDR1 MDHEN and CDR2 SYDVKM. Trimming stripped 6 bases from V and 1 base from J, with 13 bases between. This CDR3 contains 15 residues. The CDR3 DNA reads TGTGCCAGCAGCCCCCTCGGGAATTCCTACAATGAGCAGTTCTTC. This translates into CASSPLGNSYNEQFF.

The chain has TRBV2 and TRBJ2-1, with no clear D. Germline V gives CDR1 SNHLY, CDR2 FYNNEI. The CDR3 is 12 residues long. V lost 8 bases and J lost 8, with 13 bases in between. The DNA for the CDR3 is TGTGCCAGCGGCCCCGATTCCGATGAGCAGTTCTTC. As protein: CASGPDSDEQFF.

The chain joins TRBV6-6 to TRBJ2-7; 7 bases are a match to TRBD1. The ends lost 6 bases at V and 2 bases at J; junction bases unmatched: 4. The V gene's germline CDR1 is MNHNY and CDR2 SVGAGI (reference sequence). The CDR3 extends over 13 amino acids. The CDR3 bases are TGTGCCAGCAGACCAACAGGGGCCTACGAGCAGTACTTC. Translated, it gives CASRPTGAYEQYF.